This T cell receptor beta chain emerged from a study of cytotoxic CD8 clonotypes in ibrutinib-treated CLL. About the study: Response samples were taken after a median roughly twelve months of treatment, range 6 to 36.

CDR3 length equals 13 residues. The germline V and J ends were trimmed by 4 bases and 5 bases, with 11 bases remaining between them. Germline CDR1 KGHSH, CDR2 LQKENI. For this clone: The target antigen is unknown.

Broader study findings: Lymph node repertoires were not studied, and sampling times were unmatched.

Produced via immunoSEQ multiplex PCR; TCRdb's table is partial and in-frame only. The sample has around 310,000 clones; roughly 79% are singletons. This clonotype originated in a human donor with chronic lymphocytic leukemia. The starting material was PBMCs, obtained before ibrutinib treatment. The chain uses TRBV18 and TRBJ2-5; D call uncertain. CDR3 coding DNA: TGTGCCAGCTCACTCGGAAGTAGGGAGACCCAGTACTTC. Its protein is CASSLGSRETQYF.